Listed below are T cell receptor beta chains from one sample, sequenced in a study of cytomegalovirus exposure and HLA in healthy donors. Libraries were prepared by immunoSEQ multiplex PCR; TCRdb keeps only in-frame clonotypes and omits some of them. The repertoire holds 120,000 or so clones, with 80% as singletons. The sequencing sample was made of PBMCs. The receptors derive from a man aged 40-55 years in good health and CMV-seronegative. CDR3s include the opening cysteine and the closing phenylalanine or tryptophan. The D gene is left open where the match is weak.

v_gene	j_gene	d_gene	CDR3aa	CDR3nt
TRBV7-9	TRBJ2-5	TRBD2	CASSPPGLALETQYF	TGTGCCAGCAGCCCACCCGGACTAGCATTGGAGACCCAGTACTTC
TRBV7-3	TRBJ1-3	.	CASIFRGISGNTIYF	TGTGCCAGCATCTTTAGAGGGATCTCTGGAAACACCATATATTTT
TRBV18	TRBJ2-1	TRBD1	CASSSQGVSYNEQFF	TGTGCCAGCTCATCACAGGGGGTGTCCTACAATGAGCAGTTCTTC
TRBV27	TRBJ1-5	TRBD1	CASSPGQGIQPQHF	TGTGCCAGCAGCCCGGGACAGGGAATACAGCCCCAGCATTTT
TRBV30	TRBJ1-5	TRBD1	CAWSGQGAGQPQHF	TGTGCCTGGAGTGGGCAGGGGGCAGGTCAGCCCCAGCATTTT
TRBV6-1	TRBJ2-3	.	CASSDRGKTDTQYF	TGTGCCAGCAGCGATAGGGGGAAGACAGATACGCAGTATTTT
TRBV19	TRBJ1-2	TRBD1	CASSRTGAFGYTF	TGTGCCAGTAGCCGGACAGGGGCTTTTGGCTACACCTTC
TRBV2	TRBJ1-4	TRBD1	CASSAQGGEKLFF	TGTGCCAGCAGTGCTCAGGGGGGTGAAAAACTGTTTTTT
TRBV13	TRBJ1-4	TRBD1	CASSGSGTGEEKLFF	TGTGCCAGCAGCGGCTCCGGGACAGGGGAAGAAAAACTGTTTTTT
TRBV2	TRBJ2-3	TRBD1	CASSSWTGKADTQYF	TGTGCCAGCAGTTCTTGGACAGGGAAGGCAGATACGCAGTATTTT
TRBV6-6	TRBJ2-3	TRBD2	CASSYHGTSGGDTQYF	TGTGCCAGCAGTTACCATGGGACTAGCGGGGGGGATACGCAGTATTTT